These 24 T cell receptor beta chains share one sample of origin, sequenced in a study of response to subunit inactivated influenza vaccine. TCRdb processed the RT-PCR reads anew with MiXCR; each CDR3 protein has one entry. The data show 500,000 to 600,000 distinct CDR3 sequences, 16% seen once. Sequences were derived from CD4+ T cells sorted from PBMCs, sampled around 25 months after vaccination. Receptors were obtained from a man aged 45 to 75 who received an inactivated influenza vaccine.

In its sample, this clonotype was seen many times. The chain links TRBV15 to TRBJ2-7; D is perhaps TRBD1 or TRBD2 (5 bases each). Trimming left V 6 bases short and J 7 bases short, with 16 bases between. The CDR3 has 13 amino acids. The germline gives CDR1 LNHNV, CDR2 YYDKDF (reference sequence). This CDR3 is CATRGTSYGEQYF. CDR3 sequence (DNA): TGTGCCACCAGAGGGACGTCCTACGGGGAGCAGTACTTC.

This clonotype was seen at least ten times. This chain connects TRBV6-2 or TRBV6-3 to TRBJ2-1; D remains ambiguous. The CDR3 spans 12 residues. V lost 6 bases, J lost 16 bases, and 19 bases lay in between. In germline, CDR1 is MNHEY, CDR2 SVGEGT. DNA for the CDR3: TGTGCCAGCAGCTCCCTACTCTCGGATCCCTTCTTC. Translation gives CASSSLLSDPFF.

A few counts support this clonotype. The CDR3 sequence: CSASPGATQYF. Here the CDR3 DNA reads TGCAGTGCTAGCCCAGGCGCCACCCAGTACTTC. This chain uses TRBV20-1 with TRBJ2-5; D uncertain. Germline V lookup: CDR1 DFQATT, CDR2 SNEGSKA (reference sequence). Between the trimmed V and J ends, which lost 3 bases and 8 bases, there was a span of 10 bases. CDR3 length: 11 amino acids.

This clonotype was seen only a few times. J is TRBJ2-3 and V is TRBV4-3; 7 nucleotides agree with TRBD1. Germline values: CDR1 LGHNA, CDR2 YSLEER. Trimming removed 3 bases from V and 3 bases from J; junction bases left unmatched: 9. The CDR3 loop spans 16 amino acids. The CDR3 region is CASSQVSGQATDTQYF. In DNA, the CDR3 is TGCGCCAGCAGCCAGGTTTCTGGACAGGCTACAGATACGCAGTATTTT.

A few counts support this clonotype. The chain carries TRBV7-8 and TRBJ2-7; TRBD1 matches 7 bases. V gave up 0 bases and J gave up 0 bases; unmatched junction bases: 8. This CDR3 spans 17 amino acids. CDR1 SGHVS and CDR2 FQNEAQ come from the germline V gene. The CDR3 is CASSLATRTGRSYEQYF. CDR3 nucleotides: TGTGCCAGCAGCTTAGCGACTCGGACAGGACGCTCCTACGAGCAGTACTTC. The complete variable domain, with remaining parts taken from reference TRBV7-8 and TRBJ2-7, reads GAGVSQSPRYKVAKRGQDVALRCDPISGHVSLFWYQQALGQGPEFLTYFQNEAQLDKSGLPSDRFFAERPEGSVSTLKIQRTQQEDSAVYLCASSLATRTGRSYEQYFGPGTRLTVT.

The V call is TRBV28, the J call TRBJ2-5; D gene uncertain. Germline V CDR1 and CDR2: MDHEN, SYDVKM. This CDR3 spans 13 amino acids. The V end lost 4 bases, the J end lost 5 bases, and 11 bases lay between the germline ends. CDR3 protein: CASSSDSPETQYF. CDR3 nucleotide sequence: TGTGCCAGCAGTTCGGATAGCCCGGAGACCCAGTACTTC.

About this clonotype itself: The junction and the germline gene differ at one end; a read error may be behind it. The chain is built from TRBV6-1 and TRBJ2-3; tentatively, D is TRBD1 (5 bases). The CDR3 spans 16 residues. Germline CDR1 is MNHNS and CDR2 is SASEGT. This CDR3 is CASSATRQLRTDTQYF. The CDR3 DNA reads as TGTGCCAGTAGTGCCACCAGACAGCTACGGACAGATACGCAGTATTTT.

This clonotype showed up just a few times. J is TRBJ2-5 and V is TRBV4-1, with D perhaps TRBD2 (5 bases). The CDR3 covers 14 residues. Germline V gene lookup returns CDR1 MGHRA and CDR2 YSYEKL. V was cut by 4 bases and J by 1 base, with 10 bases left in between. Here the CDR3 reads CASSPRVIQETQYF. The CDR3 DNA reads TGCGCCAGCAGCCCGAGGGTCATCCAAGAGACCCAGTACTTC.

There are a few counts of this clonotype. This CDR3 reads CASSQAGTDVNEKLFF. The CDR3 nucleotides are TGTGCCAGCAGCCAAGCGGGTACAGACGTTAATGAAAAACTGTTTTTT. V is TRBV3-1 and J is TRBJ1-4; no definite D call. The germline V gene has CDR1 LGHDT and CDR2 YNNKEL (reference sequence). The CDR3 length is 16 residues. V gave up 1 base and J gave up 4 bases, with 13 bases separating them. The full variable domain, rest sourced from reference TRBV3-1 and TRBJ1-4, is DTAVSQTPKYLVTQMGNDKSIKCEQNLGHDTMYWYKQDSKKFLKIMFSYNNKELIINETVPNRFSPKSPDKAHLNLHINSLELGDSAVYFCASSQAGTDVNEKLFFGSGTQLSVL.

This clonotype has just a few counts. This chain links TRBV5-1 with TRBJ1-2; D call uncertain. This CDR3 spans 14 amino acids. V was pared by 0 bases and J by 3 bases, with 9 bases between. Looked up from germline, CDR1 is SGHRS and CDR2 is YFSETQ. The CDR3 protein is CASSLGASYYGYTF. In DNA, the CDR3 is TGCGCCAGCAGCTTGGGGGCGAGCTACTATGGCTACACCTTC.

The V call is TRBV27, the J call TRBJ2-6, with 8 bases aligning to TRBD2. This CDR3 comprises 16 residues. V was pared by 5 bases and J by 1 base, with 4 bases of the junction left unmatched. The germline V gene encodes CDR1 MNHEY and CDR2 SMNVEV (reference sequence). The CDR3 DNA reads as TGTGCCAGCAGTGGCGGGGGGTTTTCTGGGGCCAACGTCCTGACTTTC. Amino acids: CASSGGGFSGANVLTF.

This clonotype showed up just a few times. The CDR3 loop is CSAPGEGGSGYTF. The CDR3, as DNA: TGCAGTGCCCCCGGGGAAGGAGGGTCTGGCTACACCTTC. The chain joins TRBV20-1 to TRBJ1-2; D ambiguous. With 6 bases removed from V and 7 bases from J, the gap between germline ends came to 18 bases. Per germline, CDR1 DFQATT and CDR2 SNEGSKA (reference sequence). The CDR3 length is 13 residues.

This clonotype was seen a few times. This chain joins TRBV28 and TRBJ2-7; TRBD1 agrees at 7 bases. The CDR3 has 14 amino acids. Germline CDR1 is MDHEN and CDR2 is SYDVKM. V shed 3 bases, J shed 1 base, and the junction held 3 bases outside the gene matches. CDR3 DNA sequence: TGTGCCAGCAGTTTCGGGGACAGATCCTACGAGCAGTACTTC. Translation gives CASSFGDRSYEQYF.

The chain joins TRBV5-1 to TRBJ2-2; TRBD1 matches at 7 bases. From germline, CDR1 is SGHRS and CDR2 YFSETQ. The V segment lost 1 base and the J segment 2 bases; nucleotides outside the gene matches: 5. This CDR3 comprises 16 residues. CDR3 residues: CASSLMGQLNTGELFF. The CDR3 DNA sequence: TGCGCCAGCAGCTTGATGGGACAGCTTAACACCGGGGAGCTGTTTTTT. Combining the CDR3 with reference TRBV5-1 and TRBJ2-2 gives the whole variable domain KAGVTQTPRYLIKTRGQQVTLSCSPISGHRSVSWYQQTPGQGLQFLFEYFSETQRNKGNFPGRFSGRQFSNSRSEMNVSTLELGDSALYLCASSLMGQLNTGELFFGEGSRLTVL.

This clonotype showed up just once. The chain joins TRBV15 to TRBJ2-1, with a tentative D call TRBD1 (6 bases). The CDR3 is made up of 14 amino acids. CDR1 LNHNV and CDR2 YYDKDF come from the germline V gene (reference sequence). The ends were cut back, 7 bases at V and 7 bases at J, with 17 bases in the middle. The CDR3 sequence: CATNKPGHENEQFF. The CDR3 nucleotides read TGTGCCACCAACAAACCGGGACATGAGAATGAGCAGTTCTTC.

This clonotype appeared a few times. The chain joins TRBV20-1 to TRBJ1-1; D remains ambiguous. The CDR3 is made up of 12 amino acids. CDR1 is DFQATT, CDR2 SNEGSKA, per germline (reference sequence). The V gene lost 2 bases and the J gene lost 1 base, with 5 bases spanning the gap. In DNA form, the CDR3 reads TGCAGTGCTAGACAGCAGAACACTGAAGCTTTCTTT. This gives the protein CSARQQNTEAFF.

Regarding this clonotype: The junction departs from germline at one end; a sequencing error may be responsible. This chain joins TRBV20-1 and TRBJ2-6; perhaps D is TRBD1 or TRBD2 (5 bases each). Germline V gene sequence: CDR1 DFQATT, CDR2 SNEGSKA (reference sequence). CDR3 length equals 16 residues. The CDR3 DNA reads TGCAGTGCCAGAGAGGGGAGCGTCGCTGGGGCCAACGTCCTGACTTTC. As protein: CSAREGSVAGANVLTF.

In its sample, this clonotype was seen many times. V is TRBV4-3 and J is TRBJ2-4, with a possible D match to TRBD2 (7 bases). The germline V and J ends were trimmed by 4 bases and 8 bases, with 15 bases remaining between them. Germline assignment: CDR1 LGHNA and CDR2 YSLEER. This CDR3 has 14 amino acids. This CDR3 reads CASSPRGGFHIQYF. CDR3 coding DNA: TGCGCCAGCAGCCCGAGGGGGGGGTTTCACATTCAGTACTTC.

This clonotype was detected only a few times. The CDR3 region is CAISRGTSGDTDTQYF. CDR3 bases: TGTGCCATCAGCAGAGGGACTAGCGGGGACACAGATACGCAGTATTTT. The rearrangement uses TRBV10-3 and TRBJ2-3, with 13 bases that match TRBD2. The CDR3 consists of 16 residues. J gave up 2 bases and V 6 bases, and 5 bases lay outside the gene matches. Per germline, CDR1 ENHRY and CDR2 SYGVKD.

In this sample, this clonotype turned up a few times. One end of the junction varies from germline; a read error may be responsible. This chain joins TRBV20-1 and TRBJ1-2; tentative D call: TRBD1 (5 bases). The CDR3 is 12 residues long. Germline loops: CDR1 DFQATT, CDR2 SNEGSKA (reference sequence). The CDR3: CSYGDRIDGYTF. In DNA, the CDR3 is TGTTCCTACGGGGACCGCATTGATGGCTACACCTTC.

CDR3 in amino acids: CSAKGLAGPSGKTQYF. CDR3 DNA: TGCAGTGCCAAGGGACTAGCGGGGCCCTCGGGGAAGACCCAGTACTTC. This chain connects TRBV20-1 to TRBJ2-5; 13 nucleotides align to TRBD2. Germline V gene lookup returns CDR1 DFQATT and CDR2 SNEGSKA (reference sequence). This CDR3 comprises 16 residues. J was trimmed by 6 bases and V by 6 bases; bases with no gene match: 13.

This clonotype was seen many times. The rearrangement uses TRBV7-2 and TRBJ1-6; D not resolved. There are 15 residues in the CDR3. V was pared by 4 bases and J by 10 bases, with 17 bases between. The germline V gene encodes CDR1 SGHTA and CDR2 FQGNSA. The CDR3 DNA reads TGTGCCAGCAGCTCCCGTCCCGGTGGGAAATCACCCCTCCACTTT. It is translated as CASSSRPGGKSPLHF.

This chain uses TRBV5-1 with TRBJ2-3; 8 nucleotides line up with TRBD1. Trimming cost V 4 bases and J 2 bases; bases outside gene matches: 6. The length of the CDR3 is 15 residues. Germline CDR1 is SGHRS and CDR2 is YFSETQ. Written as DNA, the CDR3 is TGCGCCAGCAGCACCGGGACAGGCATCACAGATACGCAGTATTTT. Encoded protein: CASSTGTGITDTQYF.

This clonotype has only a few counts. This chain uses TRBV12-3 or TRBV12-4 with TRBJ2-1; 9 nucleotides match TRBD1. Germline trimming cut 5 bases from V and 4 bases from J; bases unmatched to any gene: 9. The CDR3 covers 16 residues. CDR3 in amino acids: CASSPTSGTGYNEQFF. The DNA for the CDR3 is TGTGCCAGCAGTCCGACCTCCGGGACAGGGTACAATGAGCAGTTCTTC.